These 26 T cell receptor beta chains originate from one sample sequenced in a study of blood T cells in healthy people across ages. It was with a sample-barcoded 5' primer and a J-beta primer mix that a second PCR of about 6 to 12 cycles was run. From the 5' RACE reads, TCRdb called clonotypes with MiXCR, one entry per CDR3 protein. The sample yields 380,000 or so distinct CDR3 sequences, 52% seen once. The specimen was blood. Receptors were obtained from a man aged 55 to 70 in good health.

The J gene is TRBJ2-1, the V gene TRBV29-1; weak D call: TRBD2 (6 bases). Trimming removed 6 bases from V and 1 base from J, with 10 bases in between. Germline lookup yields CDR1 SQVTM and CDR2 ANQGSEA. This CDR3 is built from 13 residues. DNA of the CDR3: TGCAGCGTAAGACGGGGGTCCTACAATGAGCAGTTCTTC. Residues: CSVRRGSYNEQFF.

The chain is built from TRBV7-2 and TRBJ2-5, with TRBD2 matching over 7 bases. V lost 7 bases and J lost 7; bases outside the gene matches: 15. CDR1 and CDR2 (germline): SGHTA, FQGNSA. The CDR3 length is 15 residues. CDR3 amino acids: CASKPPGLPRGTQYF. CDR3 sequence (DNA): TGTGCCAGCAAGCCACCGGGACTACCACGTGGGACCCAGTACTTC.

This clonotype was seen at least ten times. This chain links TRBV12-3 or TRBV12-4 with TRBJ1-1; D is unclear. The CDR3 has 11 residues. Trimming stripped 6 bases from V and 7 bases from J, with 9 bases between. CDR3 DNA sequence: TGTGCCAGCAGCCTCGCAGGTGAAGCTTTCTTT. Amino acid sequence: CASSLAGEAFF.

This clonotype turned up a few times. The chain is built from TRBV4-3 and TRBJ2-4; the match to TRBD2 covers 11 bases. The better agreement between TRBJ2-7 and the DNA end casts doubt on the J call. CDR3 size: 16 residues. Germline V gene data show CDR1 as LGHNA and CDR2 as YSLEER. CDR3 amino acids: CASSQDRGLAGGEQYF. CDR3 in DNA: TGCGCCAGCAGCCAAGATCGGGGTCTAGCGGGGGGCGAGCAGTACTTC.

Notes on this clonotype: This may come from a read error, since a much larger clone is one base off. The chain carries TRBV27 and TRBJ2-1; D might be TRBD1 (7 bases). Trimming cost V 8 bases and J 10 bases, with 18 bases left between them. CDR1 MNHEY and CDR2 SMNVEV come from the germline V gene (reference sequence). The CDR3 has 13 amino acids. CDR3 in amino acids: CASRPRGVHEQFF. The CDR3 bases are TGTGCCAGCCGCCCCAGGGGGGTCCACGAGCAGTTCTTC.

This clonotype was observed at least ten times. A much larger clone lies a single base off, so this may be a read error. This chain links TRBV27 with TRBJ2-1; 8 nucleotides agree with TRBD2. The DNA end is a closer match to TRBJ2-7, so the J assignment may be wrong. Germline V gene lookup returns CDR1 MNHEY and CDR2 SMNVEV (reference sequence). This CDR3 is built from 15 residues. CDR3: CASSFRGGNYNEQYF. DNA of the CDR3: TGTGCCAGCAGTTTCCGCGGGGGGAACTACAATGAGCAGTACTTC.

Of note for this clonotype: It may be a read error: a sequence one base away is much more abundant. V gene TRBV7-6 combines with J gene TRBJ2-3; no clear D. This CDR3 is built from 14 residues. Between the trimmed V and J ends, which lost 5 bases and 2 bases, there was a span of 11 bases. Germline CDR1 SGHVS, CDR2 FNYEAQ. The CDR3 bases are TGTGCCAGCAGCACCGATGAGTTCACAGATACGCAGTATTTT. It specifies CASSTDEFTDTQYF.

The rearrangement links TRBV30 to TRBJ1-5, with no clear D. Germline-derived CDR1 and CDR2 are GTSNPN and SVGIG (reference sequence). Deletions cut 0 bases from V and 2 bases from J, with 5 bases between. This CDR3 is built from 13 residues. CDR3 DNA: TGTGCCTGGAGTGTAAAGGGCAATCAGCCCCAGCATTTT. Encoded protein: CAWSVKGNQPQHF.

In the case of this clonotype: Since a much larger clone is just one base distant, this may be a read error. The gene calls are TRBV13 and TRBJ1-2, with a possible D match to TRBD1 (5 bases). CDR1 is PRHDT and CDR2 is FYEKMQ in the germline V gene (reference sequence). The V and J ends lost 5 bases and 2 bases respectively, with 12 bases between them. The CDR3 contains 14 residues. The CDR3 nucleotides read TGTGCCAGCAGCCAGGGACGAGTAAACTATGGCTACACCTTC. The encoded protein is CASSQGRVNYGYTF.

The rearrangement uses TRBV11-1 and TRBJ2-3; D possibly uses TRBD1 or TRBD2 (5 bases each). The germline gives CDR1 SGHAT, CDR2 FQDESV (reference sequence). The CDR3 extends over 14 amino acids. With 1 base removed from V and 3 bases from J, the gap between germline ends came to 8 bases. The CDR3 loop reads CASSLGWGTDTQYF. The CDR3 nucleotides read TGTGCCAGCAGCTTAGGTTGGGGGACAGATACGCAGTATTTT.

This clonotype was seen only a few times. The rearrangement uses TRBV29-1 and TRBJ2-3; 7 positions match TRBD1. V dropped 7 bases and J dropped 6; count of bases not matched to a gene: 13. The CDR3 covers 14 residues. The germline CDR1 and CDR2 sequences are SQVTM and ANQGSEA. CDR3 nucleotide sequence: TGCAGCGCAAGTGGGGACAGAAGTTGGGATACGCAGTATTTT. Its protein is CSASGDRSWDTQYF.

The chain uses TRBV7-3 and TRBJ2-1; 11 nucleotides line up with TRBD2. After removal of 4 bases from V and 8 bases from J, the junction contained 10 bases not matched to a gene. The CDR3 is 16 residues long. In germline, CDR1 is SGHTA, CDR2 FQGTGA. The CDR3 sequence is CASSSYTSGRGDEQFF. CDR3 nucleotide sequence: TGTGCCAGCAGCTCATACACTAGCGGGAGAGGCGATGAGCAGTTCTTC.

The chain links TRBV2 to TRBJ2-7; weak D call: TRBD2 (6 bases). The CDR3 contains 13 residues. Germline V CDR1 and CDR2: SNHLY, FYNNEI. V gave up 1 base and J gave up 7 bases, with 11 bases separating them. The DNA for the CDR3 is TGTGCCAGCAGTGAAGTCGGCGGGGATGAGCAGTACTTC. It yields the protein CASSEVGGDEQYF.

The chain has TRBV5-1 and TRBJ2-7; 7 positions agree with TRBD1. V was pared by 4 bases and J by 4 bases, with 8 bases of the junction left unmatched. The germline gives CDR1 SGHRS, CDR2 YFSETQ. This CDR3 comprises 14 residues. CDR3 residues: CASSAGQASYEQYF. The CDR3 DNA sequence: TGCGCCAGCAGCGCCGGACAGGCTTCTTACGAGCAGTACTTC.

The rearrangement joins TRBV7-2 to TRBJ1-5, with D unresolved. Trimming left V 1 base short and J 0 bases short, with 10 bases between. The germline CDR1 and CDR2 sequences are SGHTA and FQGNSA. CDR3 length: 16 residues. For the CDR3, the DNA is TGTGCCAGCAGCTTAGGTACGGCACTTAGCAATCAGCCCCAGCATTTT. It yields the protein CASSLGTALSNQPQHF.

This clonotype was seen more than once but under ten times. As DNA, the CDR3 is TGCAGTCCAAGGGGGGGCAGGAACGAGCAGTACTTC. This sequence encodes CSPRGGRNEQYF. The J gene is TRBJ2-4, the V gene TRBV20-1; D is possibly TRBD2 (7 bases). The J call may be mistaken, given a closer DNA end match to TRBJ2-7. Per the germline V gene, CDR1 is DFQATT and CDR2 is SNEGSKA (reference sequence). CDR3 length equals 12 residues.

In this sample, this clonotype turned up a few times. This chain joins TRBV4-3 and TRBJ2-3; D gene uncertain. CDR1 is LGHNA and CDR2 is YSLEER in the germline V gene. This CDR3 comprises 15 residues. Trimming shortened V by 1 base and J by 3 bases, and 11 bases separated the two germline ends. The CDR3 DNA follows: TGCGCCAGCAGCCAAGGGGTCAGGAATACAGATACGCAGTATTTT. This codes for CASSQGVRNTDTQYF.

The V call is TRBV28, the J call TRBJ2-7; no clear D. Looked up from germline, CDR1 is MDHEN and CDR2 is SYDVKM. The CDR3 runs to 15 residues. Trimming shortened V by 8 bases and J by 0 bases, and 17 bases separated the two germline ends. Written as DNA, the CDR3 is TGTGCCAGCCTGTCGGCAGCTCTAAGCTCCTACGAGCAGTACTTC. Protein product: CASLSAALSSYEQYF.

The genes are TRBV14 and TRBJ2-1, with 13 bases fitting TRBD2. The V gene's germline CDR1 is SGHDN and CDR2 FVKESK. The ends lost 4 bases at V and 1 base at J; junction bases unmatched: 13. CDR3 length: 20 amino acids. The CDR3 bases are TGTGCCAGCAGCCGAGCCGGGACTAGCGGGGCTTTCGGTTCCTACAATGAGCAGTTCTTC. Amino acid sequence: CASSRAGTSGAFGSYNEQFF.

The J gene is TRBJ2-5, the V gene TRBV20-1; D gene unclear. The J call is doubtful: the DNA matches TRBJ2-7 better. Germline V lookup: CDR1 DFQATT, CDR2 SNEGSKA (reference sequence). The CDR3 is made up of 12 amino acids. As DNA, the CDR3 is TGCAGTGCTAGGCGGACCACCTACGAGCAGTACTTC. It yields the protein CSARRTTYEQYF.

In the case of this clonotype: A read error is possible here, since a much larger clone lies one base away. The chain links TRBV7-2 to TRBJ2-1; 9 nucleotides agree with TRBD2. Germline V gene data show CDR1 as SGHTA and CDR2 as FQGNSA. The CDR3 extends over 15 amino acids. V trimming: 5 bases; J trimming: 10 bases; junction bases outside the gene matches: 12. DNA for the CDR3: TGTGCCAGCAGCCCAACTAGCGGGCAGGGCTACGAGCAGTTCTTC. It yields the protein CASSPTSGQGYEQFF.

This chain joins TRBV20-1 and TRBJ2-7; 7 bases are shared with TRBD2. There are 13 residues in the CDR3. V dropped 6 bases and J dropped 0; count of bases not matched to a gene: 5. CDR1 is DFQATT and CDR2 is SNEGSKA in the germline V gene (reference sequence). The DNA for the CDR3 is TGCAGTGCCGGCGCTAGCGGCTCCTACGAGCAGTACTTC. Its protein is CSAGASGSYEQYF.

This clonotype appeared a single time. The chain recombines TRBV21-1 with TRBJ2-4. TRBV21-1 is a pseudogene locus. The CDR3 is 13 amino acids. CDR3 coding DNA: TGTGCCGGCCCCGTACGCGCCAAAAACATTCAGTACTTC. It specifies CAGPVRAKNIQYF.

The V call is TRBV6-6, the J call TRBJ1-2, with a weak D call TRBD1 (6 bases). CDR1 and CDR2 (germline): MNHNY, SVGAGI (reference sequence). V lost 3 bases and J 2 bases, leaving 13 bases between the germline ends. This CDR3 has 15 residues. CDR3 sequence (DNA): TGTGCCAGCAGTTATGGGCAGGGGTCAAACTATGGCTACACCTTC. Its protein is CASSYGQGSNYGYTF.

This clonotype was observed many times. CDR3 sequence reads: CASSPNGQGRYYGYTF. CDR3 coding DNA: TGTGCCAGCTCACCGAACGGACAGGGGCGTTACTATGGCTACACCTTC. The chain links TRBV18 to TRBJ1-2, with 9 bases aligning to TRBD1. Trimming removed 3 bases from V and 3 bases from J; junction bases left unmatched: 8. Looked up from germline, CDR1 is KGHSH and CDR2 is LQKENI. This CDR3 contains 16 residues. Together with reference TRBV18 and TRBJ1-2, the CDR3 gives the full variable domain: NAGVMQNPRHLVRRRGQEARLRCSPMKGHSHVYWYRQLPEEGLKFMVYLQKENIIDESGMPKERFSAEFPKEGPSILRIQQVVRGDSAAYFCASSPNGQGRYYGYTFGSGTRLTVV.

The chain couples TRBV7-9 to TRBJ2-1, with 8 bases identical to TRBD2. CDR3 size: 14 residues. The V gene end was trimmed by 3 bases and the J gene end by 10 bases; junction bases not matched to a gene: 8. Germline CDR1 is SEHNR and CDR2 is FQNEAQ (reference sequence). The CDR3 bases are TGTGCCAGCAGCTTGTCAGCGGGAGAACGGGAGCAGTTCTTC. It yields the protein CASSLSAGEREQFF.